The entry that follows covers one T cell receptor beta chain sequence. The sample is drawn from a study of T cells in Graves' hyperthyroidism and ophthalmopathy. The CDR3 loop spans 13 amino acids. Germline lookup yields CDR1 MDHEN and CDR2 SYDVKM. The V gene end was trimmed by 4 bases and the J gene end by 11 bases; junction bases not matched to a gene: 8. Reasons for excluding patients were uncontrolled infection, other autoimmune disease, pregnancy or lactation. Using RNA transcripts as the source, TCR beta CDR3 regions were amplified. First-round RT-PCR with HTBI primers amplified the TCR CDR3 region. TCRdb recomputed calls from the multiplex PCR reads with MiXCR, one row per CDR3 protein. The sample lists 480,000 or so distinct CDR3 sequences, approximately 48% occurring once.

The J gene is TRBJ1-5, the V gene TRBV28; 7 bases line up with TRBD1. The sequence was collected from an adult woman with Graves' disease, either hyperthyroidism or ophthalmopathy (not recorded which). Sequenced sample: peripheral blood or thyroid tissue (not recorded which). The CDR3 protein is CASSSRGDMSQHF. DNA for the CDR3: TGTGCCAGCAGTTCCAGGGGGGATATGTCCCAGCATTTT. Full variable domain (outside the CDR3, taken from reference TRBV28 and TRBJ1-5): DVKVTQSSRYLVKRTGEKVFLECVQDMDHENMFWYRQDPGLGLRLIYFSYDVKMKEKGDIPEGYSVSREKKERFSLILESASTNQTSMYLCASSSRGDMSQHFGDGTRLSIL.